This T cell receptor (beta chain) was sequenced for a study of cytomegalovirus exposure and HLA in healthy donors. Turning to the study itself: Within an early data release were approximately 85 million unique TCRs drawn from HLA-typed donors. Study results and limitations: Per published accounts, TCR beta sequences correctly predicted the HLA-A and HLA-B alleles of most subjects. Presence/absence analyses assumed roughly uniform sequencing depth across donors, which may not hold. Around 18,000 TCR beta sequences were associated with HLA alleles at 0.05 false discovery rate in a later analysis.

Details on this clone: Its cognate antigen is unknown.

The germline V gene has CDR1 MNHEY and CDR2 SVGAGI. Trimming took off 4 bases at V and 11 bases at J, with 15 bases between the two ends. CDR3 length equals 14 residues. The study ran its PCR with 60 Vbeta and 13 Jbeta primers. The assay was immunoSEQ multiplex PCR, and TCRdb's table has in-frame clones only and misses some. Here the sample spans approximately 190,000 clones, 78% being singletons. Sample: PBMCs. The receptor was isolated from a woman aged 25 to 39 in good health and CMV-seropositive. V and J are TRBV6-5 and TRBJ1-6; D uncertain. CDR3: CASSSPWKDTPLHF. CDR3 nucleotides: TGTGCCAGCAGTTCCCCATGGAAAGACACACCCCTCCACTTT.